The rows below give T cell receptor beta chains drawn from one sample of a study of blood T cell repertoires in COVID-19. The repertoire was sequenced with immunoSEQ multiplex PCR; TCRdb's copy has only in-frame clones and lacks some. The sample has 250,000 to 300,000 clones, roughly 90% seen once; the top ten hold around 12%. The sequenced material came from peripheral blood. These receptor sequences come from a woman aged 60-75 years with acute or convalescent COVID-19. CDR3s include the opening cysteine and the closing phenylalanine or tryptophan.

v_call	j_call	cdr3_aa
TRBV7-2	TRBJ2-3	CASSLDSADTQYF
TRBV5-1	TRBJ2-1	CASSLTGYNEQFF
TRBV30	TRBJ2-4	CAWSPGWGMDIQYF
TRBV28	TRBJ1-1	CASTGGEGPREAFF
TRBV19	TRBJ1-6	CASSVSSYNSPLHF
TRBV9	TRBJ1-1	CASSPLQAVGTEAFF
TRBV4-2	TRBJ2-1	CASSQELAGGFNEQFF
TRBV7-3	TRBJ2-5	CASSLSGGQETQYF
TRBV18	TRBJ1-4	CASSPMGGNEKLFF
TRBV5-1	TRBJ2-1	CASSPEDGSSYNEQFF
TRBV5-1	TRBJ2-1	CASSPGGSGSYNEQFF
TRBV5-6	TRBJ2-2	CASSFGLAYTGELFF
TRBV7-8	TRBJ2-1	CASSPIGTGGYNEQFF
TRBV4-1	TRBJ1-2	CASSLNWERGRYGYTF
TRBV5-6	TRBJ1-1	CASSLAARASTEAFF
TRBV7-2	TRBJ2-7	CASSSRGGESYEQYF
TRBV7-6	TRBJ1-3	CASSPTTGAISGNTIYF
TRBV29-1	TRBJ2-1	CSVGRLLGTSGSDEQFF
TRBV6-6	TRBJ2-1	CASSSGQGRNEQFF
TRBV28	TRBJ2-3	CASSYSTGGTDTQYF
TRBV4-1	TRBJ2-7	CASSRGGTGMYEQYF
TRBV5-6	TRBJ1-1	CASSLNQFEAFF
TRBV9	TRBJ2-1	CASSVTSGSGNEQFF
TRBV4-2	TRBJ1-5	CASSQGQGVDGPQHF
TRBV18	TRBJ2-7	CASSPPSMGPNEQYF
TRBV13	TRBJ2-7	CASSLDSHEQYF
TRBV28	TRBJ1-1	CASSLFGNTEAFF
TRBV7-6	TRBJ1-1	CACGPQGAFEAFF
TRBV11-1	TRBJ2-5	CASSSGTADYKETQYF
TRBV4-3	TRBJ2-1	CASSQDPTSGGVNEQFF
TRBV27	TRBJ1-1	CASSLNGQGNTEAFF
TRBV19	TRBJ2-1	CASFGGGARDEQFF
TRBV4-3	TRBJ2-1	CASSQGPGTNNEQFF
TRBV2	TRBJ1-4	CASSQQTGLREKLFF
TRBV3-1/TRBV3-2	TRBJ2-6	CASSQEHRASSGANVLTF